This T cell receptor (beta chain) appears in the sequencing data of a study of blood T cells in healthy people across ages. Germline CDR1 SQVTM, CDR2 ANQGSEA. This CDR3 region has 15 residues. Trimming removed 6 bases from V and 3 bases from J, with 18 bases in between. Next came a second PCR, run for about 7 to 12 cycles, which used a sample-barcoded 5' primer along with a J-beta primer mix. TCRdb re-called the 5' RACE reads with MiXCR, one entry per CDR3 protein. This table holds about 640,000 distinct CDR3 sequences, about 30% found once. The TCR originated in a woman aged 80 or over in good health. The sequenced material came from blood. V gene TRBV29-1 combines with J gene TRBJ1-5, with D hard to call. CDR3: CSVNVPGEPNQPQHF. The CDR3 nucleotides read TGCAGCGTCAATGTCCCCGGGGAGCCCAATCAGCCCCAGCATTTT.